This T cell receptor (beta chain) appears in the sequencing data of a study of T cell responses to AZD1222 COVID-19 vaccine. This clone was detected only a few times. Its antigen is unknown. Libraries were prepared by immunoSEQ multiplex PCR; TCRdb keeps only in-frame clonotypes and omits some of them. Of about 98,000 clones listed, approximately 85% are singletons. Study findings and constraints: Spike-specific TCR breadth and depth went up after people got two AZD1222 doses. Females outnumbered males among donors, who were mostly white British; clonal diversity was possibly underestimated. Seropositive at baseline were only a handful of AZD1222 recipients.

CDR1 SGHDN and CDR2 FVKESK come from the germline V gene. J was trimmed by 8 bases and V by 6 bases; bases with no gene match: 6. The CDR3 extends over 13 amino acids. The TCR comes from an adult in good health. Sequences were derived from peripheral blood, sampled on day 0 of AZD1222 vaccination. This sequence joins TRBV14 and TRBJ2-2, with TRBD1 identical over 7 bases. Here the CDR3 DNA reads TGTGCCAGCAGACTACCAGGGGGAGGGGAGCTGTTTTTT. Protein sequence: CASRLPGGGELFF.